The T cell receptor (beta chain) under discussion was sequenced for a study of T cell repertoires in cytomegalovirus infection. At the level of the study: Both a matching HLA type and CMV infection were indicated by public TCR beta signatures. General observations from the study: People with CMV and the relevant HLA were identified by cumulative public TCR beta family frequency. Ex vivo, HLA-C-restricted CMV-specific TCR beta clonotypes prevailed over the rest of the response.

In TCRdb, the reads were re-called with MiXCR into one record per CDR3 protein. Of about 490,000 distinct CDR3 sequences listed, around 27% are singletons. The CDR3 is made up of 14 amino acids. Trimming shortened V by 7 bases and J by 4 bases, and 15 bases separated the two germline ends. Germline V gene data show CDR1 as MNHEY and CDR2 as SVGEGT. This clonotype was detected a few times. Its antigen is currently unknown. The chain combines TRBV6-2 or TRBV6-3 with TRBJ2-3; a weak D match, TRBD2 (6 bases). The material sequenced was PBMCs. This clonotype was obtained from a human donor in good health (CMV status not recorded). Some clones in this sample may be carry-over from other donors' samples. CDR3 sequence reads: CASTRLEIADTQYF. CDR3 DNA sequence: TGTGCCAGCACAAGACTAGAAATCGCAGATACGCAGTATTTT.